This entry is about one T cell receptor (beta chain). Its target is unknown. The data originate from a study of cytomegalovirus exposure and HLA in healthy donors. The study, taken as a whole, reports: Solely CMV serostatus was available to characterize immune exposure. Later examination showed HLA-associated TCR beta chains had greater clonal expansion than equally common others. Presence/absence analyses rested on an assumption that sequencing depth was roughly uniform across donors.

The PCR was carried out with 60 Vbeta primers and 13 Jbeta primers. Using immunoSEQ multiplex PCR, the repertoire was profiled, and TCRdb retains in-frame clones only, with some absent. The table lists about 130,000 clones. Trimming removed 5 bases from V and 10 bases from J; junction bases left unmatched: 5. This CDR3 region has 11 residues. Germline V lookup: CDR1 DFQATT, CDR2 SNEGSKA (reference sequence). This chain joins TRBV20-1 and TRBJ2-1, with TRBD2 matching over 7 bases. Material: PBMCs. This TCR was sampled from a man aged 18 to 29 in good health and CMV-seronegative. CDR3 nucleotides: TGCAGTGCTGGGGACTACGGCGAGCAGTTCTTC. It codes for CSAGDYGEQFF.